This T cell receptor beta chain appears in the sequencing data of a study of spatial heterogeneity in lung cancer. Study outcomes and limitations: Intratumoral expanded alpha and beta TCR counts were found to track tumor mutation counts.

The CDR3 has 15 residues. V dropped 1 base and J dropped 9; count of bases not matched to a gene: 7. Per germline, CDR1 LGHDT and CDR2 YNNKEL (reference sequence). In its sample, this clonotype was seen many times. Its antigen is undetermined. As for time point: sample taken at primary tumor resection. One entry per CDR3 protein, called by TCRdb with MiXCR from the 5' RACE reads. The table lists about 7,000 distinct CDR3 sequences, about an eighth of them singletons. The chain carries TRBV3-1 and TRBJ2-1, with 9 bases identical to TRBD2. The clonotype comes from a male donor with early-stage non-small cell lung cancer. Sequences were derived from lung tumor tissue, sampled at surgery. The CDR3: CASSQVSGSPVEQFF. The CDR3 DNA follows: TGTGCCAGCAGCCAAGTTAGCGGGAGTCCCGTTGAGCAGTTCTTC.